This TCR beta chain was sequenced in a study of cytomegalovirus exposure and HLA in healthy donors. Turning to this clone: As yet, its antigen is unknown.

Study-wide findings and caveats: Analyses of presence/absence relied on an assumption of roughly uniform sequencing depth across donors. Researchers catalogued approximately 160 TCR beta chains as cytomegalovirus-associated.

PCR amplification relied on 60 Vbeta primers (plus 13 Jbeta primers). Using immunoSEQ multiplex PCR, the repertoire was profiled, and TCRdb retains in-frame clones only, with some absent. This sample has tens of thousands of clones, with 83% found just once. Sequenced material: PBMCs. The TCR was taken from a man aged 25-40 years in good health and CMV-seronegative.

This chain's CDR3 is CSATGQGYEQYF. The CDR3 DNA is TGCAGCGCCACCGGTCAGGGCTACGAGCAGTACTTC. The J gene is TRBJ2-7, the V gene TRBV29-1; TRBD1 is a possible D gene (5 bases). The germline gives CDR1 SQVTM, CDR2 ANQGSEA. V dropped 7 bases and J dropped 3 bases, with 13 bases sitting between them. The CDR3 contains 12 residues.